Each of the 28 T cell receptor beta chains below was sequenced from the same sample in a study of T-cell reconstitution after alpha-beta-depleted transplantation in children. Unique molecular identifiers were incorporated into the prepared TCRbeta library. TCRdb redid the calling of the PCR reads with MiXCR, one entry per CDR3 protein. This sample has 230,000 or so distinct CDR3 sequences, with more than 10% found just once. Specimen: PBMCs from the stem cell graft donor, collected from the stem cell graft. Source of these receptors: a human donor who donated a stem cell graft to a child with acute lymphoblastic leukemia.

Many counts were recorded for this clonotype. The V and J genes are TRBV7-2 and TRBJ1-1; D is unresolved. Trimming cost V 2 bases and J 4 bases, with 8 bases left between them. Germline V gene sequence: CDR1 SGHTA, CDR2 FQGNSA. The CDR3 loop spans 13 amino acids. The CDR3 region has the DNA TGTGCCAGCAGCTTATTTAGGACCACTGAAGCTTTCTTT. Its translation is CASSLFRTTEAFF.

This clonotype was counted at least ten times. The gene calls are TRBV5-1 and TRBJ2-3, with no clear D. CDR1 is SGHRS and CDR2 is YFSETQ in the germline V gene. V lost 1 base and J 5 bases, leaving 5 bases between the germline ends. The CDR3 covers 12 residues. The CDR3 DNA reads as TGCGCCAGCAGCTTGTGGGGAGATACGCAGTATTTT. It yields the protein CASSLWGDTQYF.

The chain couples TRBV7-2 to TRBJ1-6; TRBD1 might be the D (5 bases). Germline loops: CDR1 SGHTA, CDR2 FQGNSA. V lost 1 base, J lost 8 bases, and 15 bases lay in between. The CDR3 length is 16 residues. CDR3 DNA: TGTGCCAGCAGCTTAGGGCGTGGGCAGGGCGATTCACCCCTCCACTTT. It is translated as CASSLGRGQGDSPLHF.

This clonotype has at least ten counts. The chain has TRBV7-9 and TRBJ2-1; 10 bases are a match to TRBD2. Per germline, CDR1 SEHNR and CDR2 FQNEAQ (reference sequence). This CDR3 spans 15 amino acids. V shed 5 bases, J shed 9 bases, and the junction held 10 bases outside the gene matches. This CDR3 is CASSPPSGRAREQFF. CDR3 coding DNA: TGTGCCAGCAGCCCTCCGAGCGGGAGGGCCCGTGAGCAGTTCTTC.

This clonotype was counted between two and nine times. The chain carries TRBV29-1 and TRBJ2-1; 14 nucleotides agree with TRBD2. After removal of 8 bases from V and 8 bases from J, the junction contained 8 bases not matched to a gene. From germline, CDR1 is SQVTM and CDR2 ANQGSEA. The CDR3 runs to 14 residues. CDR3 amino acids: CSQTSGRAEYEQFF. DNA for the CDR3: TGCAGCCAGACTAGCGGGAGGGCTGAGTATGAGCAGTTCTTC.

This clonotype was seen many times. The rearrangement uses TRBV7-2 and TRBJ2-2, with D uncertain. With 1 base removed from V and 5 bases from J, the gap between germline ends came to 11 bases. CDR1 is SGHTA, CDR2 FQGNSA, per germline. CDR3 size: 15 residues. Written as DNA, the CDR3 is TGTGCCAGCAGCTTAGTGGATCACACGACCGGGGAGCTGTTTTTT. It codes for CASSLVDHTTGELFF.

Many counts were recorded for this clonotype. V usage is TRBV18 and J usage is TRBJ2-1; possible D gene TRBD2, 6 bases. Germline V gene data show CDR1 as KGHSH and CDR2 as LQKENI. There are 14 residues in the CDR3. Trimming took 3 bases from V and 13 from J, leaving 19 bases between them. CDR3 amino acids: CASSPGTMRGYQFF. The CDR3 DNA follows: TGTGCCAGCTCACCGGGAACTATGCGGGGCTATCAGTTCTTC. Full variable domain (remainder filled in from reference TRBV18 and TRBJ2-1): NAGVMQNPRHLVRRRGQEARLRCSPMKGHSHVYWYRQLPEEGLKFMVYLQKENIIDESGMPKERFSAEFPKEGPSILRIQQVVRGDSAAYFCASSPGTMRGYQFFGPGTRLTVL.

At least ten counts were recorded for this clonotype. V and J are TRBV12-3 or TRBV12-4 and TRBJ2-5; D unresolved. V dropped 5 bases and J dropped 3 bases, with 7 bases sitting between them. CDR3 size: 12 residues. The CDR3 protein is CASSHHKETQYF. CDR3 nucleotides: TGTGCCAGCAGTCACCACAAAGAGACCCAGTACTTC.

This clonotype was seen at least ten times. This rearrangement joins TRBV20-1 to TRBJ2-7, with D perhaps TRBD2 (5 bases). The CDR3 loop spans 13 amino acids. Deletions cut 5 bases from V and 3 bases from J, with 14 bases between. Germline CDR1 and CDR2: DFQATT and SNEGSKA (reference sequence). CDR3 region: CSARQKGSYEQYF. The CDR3 nucleotides read TGCAGTGCTCGTCAAAAAGGGAGCTACGAGCAGTACTTC.

This clonotype was counted many times. The chain has TRBV7-2 and TRBJ2-2; no firm D call. V lost 3 bases and J 4 bases, leaving 9 bases between the germline ends. Germline values: CDR1 SGHTA, CDR2 FQGNSA. There are 14 residues in the CDR3. The CDR3 spells CASSLSGSTGELFF. The CDR3 DNA is TGTGCCAGCAGCTTGAGTGGTAGCACCGGGGAGCTGTTTTTT.

A few counts support this clonotype. The chain couples TRBV5-1 to TRBJ1-4, with a weak D call TRBD1 (6 bases). V was trimmed by 4 bases and J by 8 bases, leaving 18 bases between them. The CDR3 has 15 amino acids. The germline V gene has CDR1 SGHRS and CDR2 YFSETQ. CDR3 DNA sequence: TGCGCCAGCAGCACTGGGACACGGGGAGTAGAAAAACTGTTTTTT. Translated, it gives CASSTGTRGVEKLFF.

Turning to this clonotype: This could be a read error, since a much larger clone is one nucleotide away. The rearrangement joins TRBV20-1 to TRBJ2-7, with D unresolved. The CDR3 covers 12 residues. V lost 1 base to trimming and J lost 3 bases, with 7 bases between them. Germline V gene sequence: CDR1 DFQATT, CDR2 SNEGSKA (reference sequence). The CDR3 sequence: CSARVECYEQYF. The CDR3 nucleotides are TGCAGTGCTAGAGTAGAGTGCTACGAGCAGTACTTC.

This clonotype was found many times. This sequence joins TRBV11-1 and TRBJ2-1, with 7 bases matching TRBD1. From germline, CDR1 is SGHAT and CDR2 FQDESV (reference sequence). The CDR3 totals 15 residues. After removal of 5 bases from V and 6 bases from J, the junction contained 10 bases not matched to a gene. CDR3 DNA sequence: TGTGCCAGCAGCATACAGGGGCTCCCCGGCAATGAGCAGTTCTTC. Its protein product is CASSIQGLPGNEQFF.

This clonotype was seen at least ten times. The chain employs TRBV10-3 and TRBJ2-7; TRBD1 agrees at 12 bases. The J segment lost 5 bases and the V segment lost 4 bases, leaving 6 bases of the junction unmatched. The germline gives CDR1 ENHRY, CDR2 SYGVKD. The CDR3 is 15 residues long. CDR3 coding DNA: TGTGCCATCAGTGTTGGGACAGGGGGCTCGGACGAGCAGTACTTC. The encoded protein is CAISVGTGGSDEQYF.

This clonotype was seen many times. The rearrangement uses TRBV5-1 and TRBJ1-1; D ambiguous. Per the germline V gene, CDR1 is SGHRS and CDR2 is YFSETQ. Trimming cost V 4 bases and J 1 base, with 5 bases left between them. CDR3 length equals 12 residues. This CDR3 reads CASSSGNTEAFF. The CDR3, as DNA: TGCGCCAGCAGCAGCGGGAACACTGAAGCTTTCTTT.

This clonotype has at least ten counts. This chain joins TRBV20-1 and TRBJ2-1, with 9 bases that match TRBD2. Trimming took 1 base from V and 6 from J; bases not matched to a gene: 4. CDR3 length: 14 residues. The germline V gene encodes CDR1 DFQATT and CDR2 SNEGSKA (reference sequence). CDR3 nucleotide sequence: TGCAGTGCTAGAGGAGCGGGAGGTCCCAATGAGCAGTTCTTC. Translation gives CSARGAGGPNEQFF.

This clonotype was seen repeatedly, ten times or more. The chain combines TRBV2 with TRBJ2-5; 9 nucleotides align to TRBD2. Germline CDR1 is SNHLY and CDR2 is FYNNEI. The ends lost 4 bases at V and 5 bases at J; junction bases unmatched: 5. The length of the CDR3 is 14 residues. In DNA form, the CDR3 reads TGTGCCAGCAGTGTTTACAGCGGGAGGGAGACCCAGTACTTC. Amino acids: CASSVYSGRETQYF.

In its sample, this clonotype was seen many times. The J gene is TRBJ1-2, the V gene TRBV20-1; 10 nucleotides agree with TRBD1. CDR3 length equals 14 residues. The germline V gene has CDR1 DFQATT and CDR2 SNEGSKA (reference sequence). V dropped 5 bases and J dropped 10; count of bases not matched to a gene: 13. CDR3: CSAPRTGGIPSYTF. CDR3 coding DNA: TGCAGTGCTCCAAGGACAGGGGGTATTCCTTCCTACACCTTC.

This clonotype has a count of ten or more. J is TRBJ2-4 and V is TRBV5-1; 9 bases are a match to TRBD1. The CDR3 spans 15 residues. The V and J ends lost 4 bases and 2 bases, in that order; junction bases with no gene match: 4. Looked up from germline, CDR1 is SGHRS and CDR2 is YFSETQ. As DNA, the CDR3 is TGCGCCAGCAGCCCAGGACAGGGGACCAAAAACATTCAGTACTTC. This codes for CASSPGQGTKNIQYF.

This clonotype was found many times. This chain joins TRBV28 and TRBJ1-1; 8 bases agree with TRBD1. CDR1 MDHEN and CDR2 SYDVKM come from the germline V gene. The CDR3 loop spans 16 amino acids. The ends lost 7 bases at V and 0 bases at J; junction bases unmatched: 10. The CDR3 DNA is TGTGCCAGCACCACCGCCCGACAGGGGCTGAACACTGAAGCTTTCTTT. Its protein is CASTTARQGLNTEAFF.

The V gene is TRBV30, the J gene TRBJ2-1; no definite D call. This CDR3 has 11 amino acids. Germline values: CDR1 GTSNPN, CDR2 SVGIG (reference sequence). The ends were cut back, 3 bases at V and 4 bases at J, with 4 bases in the middle. CDR3: CAWRFYNEQFF. The CDR3 bases are TGTGCCTGGAGGTTTTACAATGAGCAGTTCTTC.

In its sample, this clonotype was seen many times. J is TRBJ1-4 and V is TRBV27; TRBD1 agrees at 8 bases. V was pared by 6 bases and J by 10 bases, with 13 bases of the junction left unmatched. Germline V gene sequence: CDR1 MNHEY, CDR2 SMNVEV (reference sequence). This CDR3 contains 15 residues. CDR3 sequence (DNA): TGTGCCAGCAGCCCGGACAGGGACCCCCTGGGAAAACTGTTTTTT. Its translation: CASSPDRDPLGKLFF.

This clonotype was recorded at least ten times. J is TRBJ1-1 and V is TRBV6-1; D is ambiguous. V was trimmed by 3 bases and J by 0 bases, leaving 8 bases between them. CDR3 length equals 14 residues. The germline gives CDR1 MNHNS, CDR2 SASEGT. CDR3 region: CASSDRGMNTEAFF. CDR3 nucleotide sequence: TGTGCCAGCAGTGATAGAGGGATGAACACTGAAGCTTTCTTT.

This clonotype has a count of ten or more. The rearrangement links TRBV20-1 to TRBJ2-1; perhaps TRBD2 as D (6 bases). Germline values: CDR1 DFQATT, CDR2 SNEGSKA (reference sequence). This CDR3 contains 15 residues. V shed 6 bases and J shed 6 bases, with 21 bases lying between them. The CDR3 sequence is CSAENTQRVLNEQFF. The DNA of the CDR3 is TGCAGTGCAGAGAATACTCAGCGGGTCCTCAATGAGCAGTTCTTC.

This clonotype was recorded many times. The genes are TRBV6-6 and TRBJ2-5; D may correspond to TRBD1 or TRBD2 (5 bases each). V gave up 6 bases and J gave up 7 bases, with 15 bases separating them. The germline CDR1 and CDR2 sequences are MNHNY and SVGAGI (reference sequence). The length of the CDR3 is 13 residues. The CDR3 DNA is TGTGCCAGCAGCCCGTACGACGGGACGACCCAGTACTTC. The encoded protein is CASSPYDGTTQYF.

The chain couples TRBV7-9 to TRBJ1-1; no reliable D call. The germline V gene encodes CDR1 SEHNR and CDR2 FQNEAQ (reference sequence). V dropped 3 bases and J dropped 1 base, with 15 bases sitting between them. This CDR3 spans 16 amino acids. CDR3 in DNA: TGTGCCAGCAGCTTGGATCGCGCGGGTCCGAACACTGAAGCTTTCTTT. It yields the protein CASSLDRAGPNTEAFF.

DNA of the CDR3: TGTGCCAGCAGCCCCTGGACAGTCCCTAACTATGGCTACACCTTC. Translated: CASSPWTVPNYGYTF. The chain carries TRBV9 and TRBJ1-2; weak D call: TRBD1 (6 bases). CDR3 size: 15 residues. CDR1 and CDR2 from the germline V gene are SGDLS and YYNGEE. The V end lost 4 bases, the J end lost 0 bases, and 13 bases lay between the germline ends.

This clonotype came up many times. V usage is TRBV28 and J usage is TRBJ1-1, with D possibly being TRBD1 (6 bases). CDR1 MDHEN and CDR2 SYDVKM come from the germline V gene. Trimming pared 2 bases from V and 2 bases from J, leaving 15 bases between. The CDR3 extends over 16 amino acids. This chain's CDR3 is CASSLPLQGLNTEAFF. In DNA, the CDR3 is TGTGCCAGCAGTTTACCTCTCCAGGGGCTTAACACTGAAGCTTTCTTT.